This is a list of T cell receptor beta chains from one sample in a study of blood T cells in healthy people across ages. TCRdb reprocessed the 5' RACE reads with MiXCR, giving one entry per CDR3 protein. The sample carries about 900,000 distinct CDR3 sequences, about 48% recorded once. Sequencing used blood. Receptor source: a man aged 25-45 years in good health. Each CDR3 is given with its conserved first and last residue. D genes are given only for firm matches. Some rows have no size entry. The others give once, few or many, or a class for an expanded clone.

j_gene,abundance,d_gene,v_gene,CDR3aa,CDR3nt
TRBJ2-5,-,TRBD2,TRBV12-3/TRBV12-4,CASSASGGGQETQYF,TGTGCCAGCAGTGCTAGCGGGGGGGGCCAAGAGACCCAGTACTTC
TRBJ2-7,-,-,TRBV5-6,CASSFKQGLSYEQYF,TGTGCCAGCAGCTTCAAACAGGGCCTCTCCTACGAGCAGTACTTC
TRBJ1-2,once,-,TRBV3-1,CASSQARARNGGYTF,TGTGCCAGCAGCCAAGCCAGGGCTCGAAATGGGGGCTACACCTTC
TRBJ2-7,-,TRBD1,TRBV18,CASSPQGATVSYEQYF,TGTGCCAGCTCGCCTCAGGGGGCTACAGTTTCCTACGAGCAGTACTTC
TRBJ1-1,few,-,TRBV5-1,CASSLSGDNTEAFF,TGCGCCAGCAGCTTGTCAGGGGATAACACTGAAGCTTTCTTT
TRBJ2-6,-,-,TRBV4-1,CACSQGVSGANVLTF,TGCGCCTGCAGCCAAGGAGTCTCTGGGGCCAACGTCCTGACTTTC
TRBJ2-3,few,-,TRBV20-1,CSARDRLSRGTDTQYF,TGCAGTGCTAGAGATCGCCTCTCGAGGGGCACAGATACGCAGTATTTT
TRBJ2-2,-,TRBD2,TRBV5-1,CASQDWRGVGELFF,TGCGCCAGCCAGGACTGGCGGGGGGTCGGGGAGCTGTTTTTT
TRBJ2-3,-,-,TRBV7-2,CASSLWGGRVSDTQYF,TGTGCCAGCAGCTTATGGGGGGGCCGGGTGTCAGATACGCAGTATTTT
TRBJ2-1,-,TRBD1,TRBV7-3,CASSLIGTAQETQFF,TGTGCCAGCAGCTTAATAGGGACAGCACAAGAGACCCAGTTCTTC
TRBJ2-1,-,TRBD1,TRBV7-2,CASSADRAELKNNEQFF,TGTGCCAGCAGCGCGGACAGGGCTGAATTGAAAAACAATGAGCAGTTCTTC
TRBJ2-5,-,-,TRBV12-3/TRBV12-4,CASSFSLNNEQYF,TGTGCCAGCAGTTTCAGTCTAAACAATGAGCAGTACTTC
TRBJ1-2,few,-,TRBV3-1,CASSQETGRYGYTF,TGTGCCAGCAGCCAGGAAACAGGGCGGTATGGCTACACCTTC
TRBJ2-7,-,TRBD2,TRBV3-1,CASSQQRGPAYEQYF,TGTGCCAGCAGCCAACAGCGGGGGCCCGCATACGAGCAGTACTTC
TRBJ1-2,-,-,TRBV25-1,CASCPAEISTNYGYTF,TGTGCCAGCTGTCCAGCCGAGATCTCTACTAACTATGGCTACACCTTC
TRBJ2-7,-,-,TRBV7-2,CASSSYSSYEQYF,TGTGCCAGCAGCTCCTATAGCTCCTACGAGCAGTACTTC
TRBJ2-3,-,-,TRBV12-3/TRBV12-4,CASSRDSGDAQYF,TGTGCCAGCAGTCGGGACTCAGGAGATGCGCAGTATTTT
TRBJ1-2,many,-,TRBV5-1,CASSLDGSDGYGYTF,TGCGCCAGCAGCTTGGACGGCAGTGACGGCTATGGCTACACCTTC
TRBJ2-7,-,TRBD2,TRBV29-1,CSVGGLAGSSYEQYF,TGCAGCGTGGGCGGACTAGCGGGTTCTTCCTACGAGCAGTACTTC
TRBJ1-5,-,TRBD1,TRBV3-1,CASSQGTGVIQPQHF,TGTGCCAGCAGCCAAGGGACAGGGGTAATTCAGCCCCAGCATTTT
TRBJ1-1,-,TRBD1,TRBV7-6,CASSTQGQKAFF,TGTGCCAGCAGCACCCAGGGACAGAAAGCTTTCTTT
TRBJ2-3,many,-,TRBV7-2,CASSLRGQRSTDTQYF,TGTGCCAGCAGCTTACGGGGGCAAAGAAGCACAGATACGCAGTATTTT
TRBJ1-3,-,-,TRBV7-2,CASSLLPFRSENTIYF,TGTGCCAGCAGCCTGTTACCGTTCCGCTCTGAAAACACCATATATTTT
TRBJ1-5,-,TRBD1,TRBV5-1,CASSLGVTGVTHYSNQPQHF,TGCGCCAGCAGCTTGGGGGTTACAGGGGTCACCCACTATAGCAATCAGCCCCAGCATTTT
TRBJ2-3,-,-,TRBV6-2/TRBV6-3,CASSYAGADTQYF,TGTGCCAGCAGTTACGCAGGGGCAGATACGCAGTATTTT
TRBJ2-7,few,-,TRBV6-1,CASSTLPGTSTAYEQYF,TGTGCCAGCAGCACATTACCCGGGACGAGTACGGCCTACGAGCAGTACTTC
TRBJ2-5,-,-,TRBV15,CATSRDPGRQETQYF,TGTGCCACCAGCAGAGACCCCGGACGGCAAGAGACCCAGTACTTC
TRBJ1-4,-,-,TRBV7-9,CASMRGVNEKLFF,TGTGCCAGCATGCGGGGGGTAAATGAAAAACTGTTTTTT
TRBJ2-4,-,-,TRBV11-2,CASSATVGAKNIQYF,TGTGCCAGCAGTGCTACCGTGGGAGCCAAAAACATTCAGTACTTC
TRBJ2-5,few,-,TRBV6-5,CASSYSSGAGETQYF,TGTGCCAGCAGTTACTCGTCAGGGGCAGGAGAGACCCAGTACTTC
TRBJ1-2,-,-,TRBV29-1,CSVGQALRDGYTF,TGCAGCGTTGGACAGGCTTTAAGGGATGGCTACACCTTC
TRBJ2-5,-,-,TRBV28,CASSPSGQQQETQYF,TGTGCCAGCAGTCCATCGGGACAACAACAAGAGACCCAGTACTTC
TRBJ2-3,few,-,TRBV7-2,CASSFSGTDTQYF,TGTGCCAGCAGCTTTTCGGGCACAGATACGCAGTATTTT
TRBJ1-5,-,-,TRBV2,CASSENSGNQPQHF,TGTGCCAGCAGCGAAAACAGCGGCAATCAGCCCCAGCATTTT
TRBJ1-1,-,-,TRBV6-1,CASRESPANTEAFF,TGTGCCAGCAGAGAAAGTCCAGCGAACACTGAAGCTTTCTTT
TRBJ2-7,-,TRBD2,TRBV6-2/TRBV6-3,CASGGEQYF,TGCGCCAGCGGGGGCGAGCAGTACTTC
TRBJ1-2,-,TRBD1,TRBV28,CASSQRTGVYGYTF,TGTGCCAGCAGTCAAAGGACAGGGGTCTATGGCTACACCTTC
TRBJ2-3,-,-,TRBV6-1,CASSGSVSSTDTQYF,TGTGCCAGCAGTGGCTCCGTTTCTAGCACAGATACGCAGTATTTT
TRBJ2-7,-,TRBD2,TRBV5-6,CASSFLTSFQYEQYF,TGTGCCAGCAGCTTCCTGACTAGCTTTCAGTACGAGCAGTACTTC
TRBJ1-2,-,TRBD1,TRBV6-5,CASSIRTGGYGYTF,TGTGCCAGCAGTATCCGGACAGGGGGCTATGGCTACACCTTC